The clone carrying this TCR beta chain was seen ten or more times. The data originate from a study of regulatory T cells in long-lasting Graves disease. V was pared by 3 bases and J by 9 bases, with 9 bases between. From germline, CDR1 is SGHVS and CDR2 FQNEAQ. The CDR3 has 12 amino acids. HTBI primers from iRepertoire and Arm-PCR of CDR3 regions yielded the TCR beta libraries. MiXCR, applied by TCRdb to the multiplex PCR reads, yields one record per CDR3 protein. This sample has approximately 350,000 distinct CDR3 sequences, with around 11% found just once. As to time point: newly diagnosed GD, antithyroid drugs for less than 3 months. The TCR library was made from RNA extracted from PBMCs. A further study also used this sample, focusing on T cells in Graves' hyperthyroidism and ophthalmopathy.

The gene calls are TRBV7-8 and TRBJ2-1; D not resolved. The origin of this receptor is a woman aged 18-29 years with Graves disease. Sequencing was performed on peripheral blood mononuclear cells (PBMCs), taken at new diagnosis, from a patient treated with antithyroid drugs. CDR3 sequence reads: CASSFITSEQFF. The CDR3 nucleotides are TGTGCCAGCAGCTTCATTACATCTGAGCAGTTCTTC. Supplemented by reference TRBV7-8 and TRBJ2-1, the full variable domain reads GAGVSQSPRYKVAKRGQDVALRCDPISGHVSLFWYQQALGQGPEFLTYFQNEAQLDKSGLPSDRFFAERPEGSVSTLKIQRTQQEDSAVYLCASSFITSEQFFGPGTRLTVL.